This is a list of T cell receptor beta chains from one sample in a study of blood T cell repertoires in COVID-19. Libraries were prepared by immunoSEQ multiplex PCR; TCRdb keeps only in-frame clonotypes and omits some of them. The profile shows roughly 100,000 clones, roughly nine tenths of them singletons. The sequenced material came from peripheral blood. All receptors come from a human donor in a cohort sampled during active COVID-19. CDR3s include the opening cysteine and the closing phenylalanine or tryptophan. The order of the fields is V gene, J gene, clone size, D gene, CDR3 DNA, CDR3 protein. A D gene is named only where the DNA matches it firmly. Only some rows state a clone size, as once, few, many or a class for expanded clones.

TRBV11-2	TRBJ2-1	.	TRBD2	TGTGCCAGCAGCTTAGGTCGGGCGGGAGGGCTCTACAATGAGCAGTTCTTC	CASSLGRAGGLYNEQFF
TRBV30	TRBJ1-5	.	.	TGTGCCTGGAGTGTATTAAACAATCAGCCCCAGCATTTT	CAWSVLNNQPQHF
TRBV3-1/TRBV3-2	TRBJ2-5	.	.	TGTGCCAGCAGTCGCATCGGCGGTGAAGAGACCCAGTACTTC	CASSRIGGEETQYF
TRBV7-8	TRBJ1-1	.	.	TGTGCCAGCAGCTTAGGAATTGGGGGGACTGAAGCTTTCTTT	CASSLGIGGTEAFF
TRBV6-5	TRBJ2-1	.	TRBD1	TGTGCCAGCAAACAGGGGTTCAATGAGCAGTTCTTC	CASKQGFNEQFF
TRBV6-5	TRBJ1-2	.	TRBD1	TGTGCCAGTAGACAGGGGTGGGATGGCTACACCTTC	CASRQGWDGYTF
TRBV27	TRBJ2-5	.	.	TGTGCCAGCAGGTTAGAGGTTAGGTCAGAGACCCAGTACTTC	CASRLEVRSETQYF
TRBV9	TRBJ2-7	.	.	TGTGCCAGCAGCGTAGAGACGGGGTTGTGGGACGAGCAGTACTTC	CASSVETGLWDEQYF
TRBV6-6	TRBJ1-4	few	TRBD1	TGTGCCAGCACCGCCACGGGACAGGCTAATGAAAAACTGTTTTTT	CASTATGQANEKLFF
TRBV7-3	TRBJ1-1	.	.	TGTGCCAGCAGCTTAGTGGCCTCCCCTAACACTGAAGCTTTCTTT	CASSLVASPNTEAFF
TRBV18	TRBJ1-3	.	.	TGTGCCAGCTCACCACAGGGCGGGGGAAACACCATATATTTT	CASSPQGGGNTIYF
TRBV7-2	TRBJ1-6	.	.	TGTGCCAGCAGCTTAGATCGGGAGGGGGGTTCACCCCTCCACTTT	CASSLDREGGSPLHF
TRBV15	TRBJ2-7	.	.	TGTGCCACCAGCAGGGATATACCGCGGGGCTACGAGCAGTACTTC	CATSRDIPRGYEQYF
TRBV6-5	TRBJ2-5	.	.	TGTGCCAGCAGTAATACTAGAACGGAGACCCAGTACTTC	CASSNTRTETQYF
TRBV3-1/TRBV3-2	TRBJ2-7	.	.	TGTGCCAGCAGCCAATCTTACGAGCAGTACTTC	CASSQSYEQYF
TRBV5-1	TRBJ1-6	few	TRBD1	TGCGCCAGCAGCTTGGGAGGGGGCAATAATTCACCCCTCCACTTT	CASSLGGGNNSPLHF
TRBV6-2/TRBV6-3	TRBJ2-5	.	TRBD2	TGTGCCAGCAGTTCGGCCAGCGGGGCCAGGGCGGAGACCCAGTACTTC	CASSSASGARAETQYF
TRBV4-1	TRBJ1-1	.	TRBD1	TGCGCCAGCAGCCAAGGGGTACAGGGGGGGGACACTGAAGCTTTCTTT	CASSQGVQGGDTEAFF
TRBV30	TRBJ2-7	.	.	TGTGCCTGGAGTGTACCTCCCGCCAGGGAGCAGTACTTC	CAWSVPPAREQYF
TRBV19	TRBJ1-5	few	.	TGTGCCAGTAGTATTAGGGGCAGGGATAGCAATCAGCCCCAGCATTTT	CASSIRGRDSNQPQHF
TRBV7-2	TRBJ1-1	.	.	TGTGCCAGCAGCCCGGGGAGCAGCTACACTGAAGCTTTCTTT	CASSPGSSYTEAFF
TRBV28	TRBJ1-2	.	.	TGTGCCAGCAGGCGCATTGGCTACACCTTC	CASRRIGYTF
TRBV11-2	TRBJ2-3	.	.	TGTGCCAGCAGCTTAGAGGGGACTCCCCTCCTGGGCACAGATACGCAGTATTTT	CASSLEGTPLLGTDTQYF
TRBV4-1	TRBJ2-1	.	TRBD2	TGCGCCAGCAGCCAAAATTCCTTTACTAGCGGATCCTACAATGAGCAGTTCTTC	CASSQNSFTSGSYNEQFF
TRBV5-1	TRBJ2-3	.	.	TGCGCCAGCAGCCCTTCGGTAAGCACAGATACGCAGTATTTT	CASSPSVSTDTQYF
TRBV6-2/TRBV6-3	TRBJ2-1	.	TRBD2	TGTGCCAGCAGTGTCCGGGGTTGGGACTACAACAATGAGCAGTTCTTC	CASSVRGWDYNNEQFF
TRBV11-3	TRBJ2-2	.	TRBD1	TGTGCCAGCGGACATAACAGGGGTGACACCGGGGAGCTGTTTTTT	CASGHNRGDTGELFF
TRBV29-1	TRBJ1-1	once	TRBD1	TGCAGCGTGGACCTTCAACAGGGGTTGAACACTGAAGCTTTCTTT	CSVDLQQGLNTEAFF
TRBV7-9	TRBJ2-2	.	.	TGTGCCAGCCTCGGCCATCACAGGTTCCCCGGGGAGCTGTTTTTT	CASLGHHRFPGELFF
TRBV5-1	TRBJ2-7	.	.	TGCGCCAGCAGCCGAGTAAGGGGGTTCTCCTACGAGCAGTACTTC	CASSRVRGFSYEQYF